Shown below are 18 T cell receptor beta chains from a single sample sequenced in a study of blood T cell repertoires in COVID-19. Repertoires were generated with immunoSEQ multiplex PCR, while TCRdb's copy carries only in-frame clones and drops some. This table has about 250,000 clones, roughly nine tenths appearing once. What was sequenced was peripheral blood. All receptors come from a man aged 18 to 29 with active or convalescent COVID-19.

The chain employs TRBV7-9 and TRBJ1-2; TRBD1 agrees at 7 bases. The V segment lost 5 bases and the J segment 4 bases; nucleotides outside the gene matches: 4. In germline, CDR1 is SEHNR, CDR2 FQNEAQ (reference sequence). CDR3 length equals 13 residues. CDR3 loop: CASSQDRSYGYTF. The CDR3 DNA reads TGTGCCAGCAGCCAGGACAGGAGCTATGGCTACACCTTC.

The CDR3 loop is CASSDPQGVYEQYF. CDR3 nucleotide sequence: TGTGCCAGCAGCGACCCCCAGGGTGTCTACGAGCAGTACTTC. The chain links TRBV9 to TRBJ2-7, with a weak D call TRBD1 (5 bases). The germline CDR1 and CDR2 sequences are SGDLS and YYNGEE. Trimming removed 3 bases from V and 3 bases from J, with 13 bases in between. This CDR3 has 14 residues.

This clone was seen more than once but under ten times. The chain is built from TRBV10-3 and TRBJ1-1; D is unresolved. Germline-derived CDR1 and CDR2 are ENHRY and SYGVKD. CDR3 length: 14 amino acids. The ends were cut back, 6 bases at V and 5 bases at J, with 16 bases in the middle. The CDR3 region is CAISAGSWETEAFF. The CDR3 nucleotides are TGTGCCATCAGCGCCGGGTCATGGGAGACTGAAGCTTTCTTT.

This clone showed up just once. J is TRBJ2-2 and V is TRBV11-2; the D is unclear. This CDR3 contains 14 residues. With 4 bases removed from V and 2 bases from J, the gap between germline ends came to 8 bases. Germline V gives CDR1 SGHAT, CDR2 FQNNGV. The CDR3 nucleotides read TGTGCCAGCAGCTCCACAGCCAACACCGGGGAGCTGTTTTTT. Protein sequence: CASSSTANTGELFF.

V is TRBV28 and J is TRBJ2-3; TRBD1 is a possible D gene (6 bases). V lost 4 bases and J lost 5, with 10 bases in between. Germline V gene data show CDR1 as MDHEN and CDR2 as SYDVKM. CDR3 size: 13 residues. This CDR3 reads CASSSRGIDTQYF. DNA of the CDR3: TGTGCCAGCAGTTCAAGGGGGATAGATACGCAGTATTTT.

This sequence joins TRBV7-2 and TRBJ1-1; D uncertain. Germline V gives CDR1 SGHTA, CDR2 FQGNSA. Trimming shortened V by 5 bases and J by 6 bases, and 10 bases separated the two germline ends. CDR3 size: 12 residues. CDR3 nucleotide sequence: TGTGCCAGCAGCATCCGGAGGGCTGAAGCTTTCTTT. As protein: CASSIRRAEAFF. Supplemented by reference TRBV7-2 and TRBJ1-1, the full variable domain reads GAGVSQSPSNKVTEKGKDVELRCDPISGHTALYWYRQSLGQGLEFLIYFQGNSAPDKSGLPSDRFSAERTGGSVSTLTIQRTQQEDSAVYLCASSIRRAEAFFGQGTRLTVV.

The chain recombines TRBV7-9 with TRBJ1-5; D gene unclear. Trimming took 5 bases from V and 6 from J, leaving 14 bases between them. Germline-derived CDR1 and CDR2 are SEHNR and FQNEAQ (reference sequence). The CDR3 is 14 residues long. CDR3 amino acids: CASSPGMAGQPQHF. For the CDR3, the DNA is TGTGCCAGCAGCCCCGGCATGGCGGGTCAGCCCCAGCATTTT.

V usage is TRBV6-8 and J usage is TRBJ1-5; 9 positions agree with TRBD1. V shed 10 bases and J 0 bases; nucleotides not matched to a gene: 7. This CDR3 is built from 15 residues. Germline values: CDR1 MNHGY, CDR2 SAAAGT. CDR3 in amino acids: CATSGTGISNQPQHF. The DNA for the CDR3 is TGTGCCACATCCGGGACAGGGATTAGCAATCAGCCCCAGCATTTT.

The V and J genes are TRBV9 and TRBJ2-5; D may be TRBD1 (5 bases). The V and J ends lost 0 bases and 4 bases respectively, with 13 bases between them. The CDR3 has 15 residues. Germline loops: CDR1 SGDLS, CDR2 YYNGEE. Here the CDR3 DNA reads TGTGCCAGCAGCGTAGGGGCCAGGGTGGGAGAGACCCAGTACTTC. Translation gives CASSVGARVGETQYF.

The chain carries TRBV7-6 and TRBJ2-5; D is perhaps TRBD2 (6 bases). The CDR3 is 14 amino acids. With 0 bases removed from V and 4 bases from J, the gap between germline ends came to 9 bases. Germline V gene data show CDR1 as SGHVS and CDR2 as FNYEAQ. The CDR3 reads CASSLAVEGETQYF. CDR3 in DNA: TGTGCCAGCAGCTTAGCGGTGGAGGGAGAGACCCAGTACTTC.

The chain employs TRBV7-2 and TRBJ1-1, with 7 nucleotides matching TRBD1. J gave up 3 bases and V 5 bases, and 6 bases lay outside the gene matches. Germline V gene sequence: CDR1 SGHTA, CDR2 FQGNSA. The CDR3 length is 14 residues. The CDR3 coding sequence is TGTGCCAGCAGCCCGACAGGGCCCCACACTGAAGCTTTCTTT. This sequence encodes CASSPTGPHTEAFF.

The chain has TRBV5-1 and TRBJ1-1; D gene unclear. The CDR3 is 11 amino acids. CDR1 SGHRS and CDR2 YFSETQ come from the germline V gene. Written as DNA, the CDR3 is TGCGCGTCGGCCGGGGACACTGAAGCTTTCTTT. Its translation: CASAGDTEAFF.

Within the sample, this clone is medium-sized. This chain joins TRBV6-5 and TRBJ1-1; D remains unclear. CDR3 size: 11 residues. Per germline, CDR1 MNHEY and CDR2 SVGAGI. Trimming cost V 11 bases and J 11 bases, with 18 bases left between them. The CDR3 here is CASETPRRAFF. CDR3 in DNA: TGTGCCTCCGAGACGCCCCGGAGGGCTTTCTTT.

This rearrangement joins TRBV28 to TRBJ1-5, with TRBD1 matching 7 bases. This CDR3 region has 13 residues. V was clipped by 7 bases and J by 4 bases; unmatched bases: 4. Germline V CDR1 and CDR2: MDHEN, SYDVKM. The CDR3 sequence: CASTSGGNQPQHF. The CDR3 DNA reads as TGTGCCAGCACTTCAGGGGGTAATCAGCCCCAGCATTTT.

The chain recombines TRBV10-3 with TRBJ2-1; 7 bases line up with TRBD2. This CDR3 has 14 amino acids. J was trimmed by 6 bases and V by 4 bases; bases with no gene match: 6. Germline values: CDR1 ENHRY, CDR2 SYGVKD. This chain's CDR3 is CAISAGGGTNEQFF. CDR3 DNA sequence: TGTGCCATCAGTGCCGGCGGGGGTACCAATGAGCAGTTCTTC.

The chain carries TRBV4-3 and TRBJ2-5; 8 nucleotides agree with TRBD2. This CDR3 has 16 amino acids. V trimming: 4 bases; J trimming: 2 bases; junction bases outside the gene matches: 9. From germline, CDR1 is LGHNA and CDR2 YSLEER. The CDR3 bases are TGCGCCAGCAGCCGAGTGTGGAGCGGGGGACAAGAGACCCAGTACTTC. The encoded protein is CASSRVWSGGQETQYF.

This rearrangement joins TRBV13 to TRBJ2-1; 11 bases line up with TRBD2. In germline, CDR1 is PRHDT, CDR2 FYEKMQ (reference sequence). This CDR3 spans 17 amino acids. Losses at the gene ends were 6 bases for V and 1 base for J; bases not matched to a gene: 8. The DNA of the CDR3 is TGTGCCAGCAGTTCACGACTAGCGGGATTTTCCTACAATGAGCAGTTCTTC. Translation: CASSSRLAGFSYNEQFF.

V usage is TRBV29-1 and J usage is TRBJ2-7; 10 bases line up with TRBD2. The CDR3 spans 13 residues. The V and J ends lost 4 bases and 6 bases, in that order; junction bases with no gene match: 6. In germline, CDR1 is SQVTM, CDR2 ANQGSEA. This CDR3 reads CSVATSGKGEQYF. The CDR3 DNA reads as TGCAGCGTTGCAACTAGCGGGAAAGGCGAGCAGTACTTC.